The sequence of this T cell receptor (beta chain) was determined in a study of monozygotic twins with inflammatory bowel disease. There were about 3,500 ng of total RNA used for each TCR library. The UMIs contained a 6-nucleotide sample barcode. They were added by template switching during cDNA synthesis. TCRdb reprocessed the 5' RACE reads, with one entry per CDR3 protein and no DNA. Its table records over 100,000 distinct CDR3 sequences. The germline gives CDR1 MGHDK, CDR2 SYGVNS. The CDR3 totals 16 residues. The chain carries TRBV25-1 and TRBJ2-3; there is no DNA to check the TCRdb D call of TRBD2. The sequenced sample was blood. The sequence came from a human donor with ulcerative colitis or Crohn's disease, or a healthy co-twin of an affected twin (not recorded which). The CDR3 loop is CASSEYNSGGLDTQYF.